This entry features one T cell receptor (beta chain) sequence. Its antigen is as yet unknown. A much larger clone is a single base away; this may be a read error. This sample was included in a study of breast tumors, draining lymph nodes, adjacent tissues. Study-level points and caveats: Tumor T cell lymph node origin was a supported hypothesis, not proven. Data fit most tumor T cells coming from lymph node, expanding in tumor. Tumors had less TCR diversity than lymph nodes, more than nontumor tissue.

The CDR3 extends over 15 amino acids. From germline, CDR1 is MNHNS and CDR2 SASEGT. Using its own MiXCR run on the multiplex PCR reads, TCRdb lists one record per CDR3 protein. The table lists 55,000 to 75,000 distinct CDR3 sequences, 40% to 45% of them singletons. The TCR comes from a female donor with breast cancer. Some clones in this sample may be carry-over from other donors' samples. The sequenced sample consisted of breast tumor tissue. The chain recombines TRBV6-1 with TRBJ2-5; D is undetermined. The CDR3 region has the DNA TGTGCCAGCAGTCAAGCGCGTGGGTTTTACGAGACCCAGTACTTC. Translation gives CASSQARGFYETQYF.